This entry features one TCR beta chain sequence. Its antigen is not known. The source of the sample is a study of naive and memory T cell subsets. Study-level findings and limits: Possibly reflecting memory cells re-expressing CD45RA, a few larger clonotypes occurred in naive repertoires, especially CD8. Over 95% of naive TCR sequences appeared only once after error correction, unlike memory subsets.

The beta constant-region primer was an equimolar mix of two oligonucleotides covering TRBC1 and TRBC2. Ligated cDNA was amplified by four rounds of PCR with nested alpha and beta constant-region primers and SP2. TCRdb ran MiXCR on the UMI-ligation and nested PCR reads and lists one entry per CDR3 protein. The data hold 120,000 to 150,000 distinct CDR3 sequences, with roughly 20% observed a single time. Overnight CMV lysate stimulation of fresh PBMCs defined donor CMV status by CD4+ IFNgamma. V shed 0 bases and J 4 bases; nucleotides not matched to a gene: 7. Germline V lookup: CDR1 DFQATT, CDR2 SNEGSKA (reference sequence). The CDR3 runs 15 residues.

The sequence came from a human donor in good health. Sequencing was done on a sample of naive CD4+ T cells from blood. J is TRBJ1-2 and V is TRBV20-1, with TRBD1 matching over 8 bases. This CDR3 reads CSAREYRGTSYGYTF. In DNA form, the CDR3 reads TGCAGTGCTAGAGAGTACAGGGGGACTAGCTATGGCTACACCTTC.